This T cell receptor (beta chain) was recovered during a study of control samples from healthy donors and cancer patients. Repertoires were generated with immunoSEQ multiplex PCR, while TCRdb's copy carries only in-frame clones and drops some. The sample includes under 150,000 clones, approximately 89% of them seen just once. This TCR came from a man aged 40-49 years in good health. The material sequenced was blood.

This chain's CDR3 is CASSPPDGYEQYF. The CDR3 nucleotides read TGTGCCAGCTCACCACCGGACGGCTACGAGCAGTACTTC. This chain connects TRBV18 to TRBJ2-7; D is unresolved. Germline V lookup: CDR1 KGHSH, CDR2 LQKENI. The CDR3 is 13 residues long. V lost 0 bases to trimming and J lost 3 bases, with 6 bases between them. Full variable domain (rest looked up from reference TRBV18 and TRBJ2-7): NAGVMQNPRHLVRRRGQEARLRCSPMKGHSHVYWYRQLPEEGLKFMVYLQKENIIDESGMPKERFSAEFPKEGPSILRIQQVVRGDSAAYFCASSPPDGYEQYFGPGTRLTVT.